This TCR beta chain was profiled in a study of blood T cell repertoires in COVID-19. As for the study in general: Researchers got acute and convalescent COVID-19 samples from the United States, Italy and Spain.

In the authors' workflow: Reference gene primers were amplified, and this amplification served to estimate nucleated cell counts. Some clones are missing from TCRdb's copy, which holds only in-frame ones; the method was immunoSEQ multiplex PCR. V, J and clone size reflect that table, while D and trimming were determined from the DNA. This table has about 110,000 clones, roughly four fifths appearing once. The TCR originated in a woman aged 55-69 years with acute or convalescent COVID-19. Sequenced sample: peripheral blood.

The CDR3 bases are TGTGCCAGTGTTGACCCGAGGAGTGGCTACACCTTC. It codes for CASVDPRSGYTF. V gene TRBV19 combines with J gene TRBJ1-2, with D unresolved. V lost 8 bases, J lost 7 bases, and 14 bases lay in between. The CDR3 is 12 amino acids. Germline V gene data show CDR1 as LNHDA and CDR2 as SQIVND (reference sequence).